This T cell receptor beta chain was retrieved from a study of tumor and adjacent non-tumor tissue in lung cancer. Overall study: The patients, around 10 men and five or six women, were roughly 30 to 85 with stage I to III disease. Samples averaged about 4.3 million productive TCRbeta reads each.

This sample's RNA came from whole unsorted tissue. More than 3 cm separated this lung sample from the edge of the tumor. The CDR3 extends over 13 amino acids. In germline, CDR1 is SQVTM, CDR2 ANQGSEA. This clonotype has a handful of counts. A read error is possible here, since a much larger clone lies one base away. The library came from three nested PCR rounds adapted from ARM-PCR protocols. Each CDR3 protein is one row after TCRdb ran MiXCR on the multiplex PCR reads. The table lists more than 85,000 distinct CDR3 sequences, over 55% of them singletons. The chain couples TRBV29-1 to TRBJ2-1, with 7 bases matching TRBD2. Sequenced sample: distant non-tumor lung tissue. The TCR comes from a man younger than 40 with non-small cell lung cancer. The CDR3 nucleotides read TGCAGCGATAGCGGGTTCTCCCACAATGAGCAGTTCTTC. This translates into CSDSGFSHNEQFF.